This T cell receptor (beta chain) was found in a study of PD-1 blockade in classical Hodgkin lymphoma. General study findings and limits: Complete responders' baseline diversity resembled that of newly diagnosed patients.

Assay: immunoSEQ multiplex PCR; the TCRdb copy retains only in-frame clones and omits some. The data show 110,000 or so clones, about 89% seen once. No patient escaped relapse after autologous stem cell transplantation, and brentuximab vedotin exposure varied. As regards this clone: Antigen unknown.

Germline V gives CDR1 LGHNA, CDR2 YNFKEQ. Trimming took off 3 bases at V and 6 bases at J, with 8 bases between the two ends. This CDR3 has 13 residues. The TCR originated in a human donor with classical Hodgkin lymphoma. The specimen was peripheral blood mononuclear cells (PBMCs), collected before the second cycle of nivolumab. This chain connects TRBV4-2 to TRBJ2-2; D is undetermined. CDR3 coding DNA: TGTGCCAGCAGCCAGTTAGTATCCGGGGAGCTGTTTTTT. This translates into CASSQLVSGELFF.